This passage covers 8 T cell receptor beta chains from one sample sequenced in a study of molecular identifiers for immune sequencing clone quantification. One entry per CDR3 protein, called by TCRdb with MiXCR from the PCR reads. Among about 640,000 distinct CDR3 sequences listed, just under 20% were seen once. Source material: naive CD8+ T cells from blood, with Jurkat cell RNA spiked in. The subset was: FACS-sorted CD8+CD4-CCR7+CD45RA+ naive T cells. These receptors came from a human donor in good health. Some libraries in this study had Jurkat cell RNA spiked in.

This chain uses TRBV10-3 with TRBJ2-7, with D perhaps being TRBD1 or TRBD2 (5 bases each). Germline CDR1 reads ENHRY; CDR2 reads SYGVKD. This CDR3 contains 16 residues. Trimming took 4 bases from V and 0 from J, leaving 16 bases between them. CDR3 protein: CAISGPDGGSSYEQYF. The CDR3 nucleotides are TGTGCCATCAGTGGCCCTGATGGGGGAAGCTCCTACGAGCAGTACTTC.

This rearrangement joins TRBV12-3 or TRBV12-4 to TRBJ2-7; D may be TRBD1 or TRBD2 (5 bases each). The CDR3 covers 13 residues. The V gene lost 8 bases and the J gene lost 3 bases, with 14 bases spanning the gap. The CDR3, as DNA: TGTGCCAGCCGCCAAGGGGCGGGCTACGAGCAGTACTTC. Protein: CASRQGAGYEQYF.

In this sample, this clonotype turned up many times. This chain connects TRBV4-3 to TRBJ2-7; either TRBD1 or TRBD2 may supply D (5 bases each). Germline V CDR1 and CDR2: LGHNA, YSLEER. The CDR3 runs 17 residues. V was shortened by 1 base and J by 3 bases, with 19 bases between the two germline ends. CDR3 in amino acids: CASSQGVAYGAVYEQYF. The CDR3 DNA is TGCGCCAGCAGCCAAGGGGTTGCCTACGGGGCCGTCTACGAGCAGTACTTC.

This chain joins TRBV7-9 and TRBJ1-2, with 8 positions matching TRBD1. With 1 base clipped from V and 4 bases from J, the junction kept 5 bases outside the gene matches. CDR3 size: 15 residues. The V gene's germline CDR1 is SEHNR and CDR2 FQNEAQ (reference sequence). The CDR3 spells CASSLDTTGVYGYTF. CDR3 DNA: TGTGCCAGCAGCTTAGACACGACAGGGGTCTATGGCTACACCTTC.

The table lists this clonotype with a few counts. The chain joins TRBV10-2 to TRBJ2-3; TRBD2 is a possible D gene (7 bases). Germline lookup yields CDR1 WSHSY and CDR2 SAAADI. Trimming stripped 8 bases from V and 1 base from J, with 16 bases between. The CDR3 is made up of 15 amino acids. DNA of the CDR3: TGCGCCAGCGGGGGGGGCCAAGGGGGCACAGATACGCAGTATTTT. It is translated as CASGGGQGGTDTQYF.

This clonotype was detected ten times or more. The V call is TRBV24-1, the J call TRBJ2-3; D remains ambiguous. The CDR3 spans 14 residues. Trimming pared 4 bases from V and 0 bases from J, leaving 7 bases between. The V gene's germline CDR1 is KGHDR and CDR2 SFDVKD. CDR3 in amino acids: CATSEVGSTDTQYF. CDR3 sequence (DNA): TGTGCCACCAGTGAGGTAGGGAGCACAGATACGCAGTATTTT.

This clonotype showed up many times. The chain employs TRBV5-1 and TRBJ1-2; 7 nucleotides align to TRBD1. This CDR3 spans 15 amino acids. CDR1 and CDR2 (germline): SGHRS, YFSETQ. The V and J ends lost 0 bases and 4 bases, in that order; junction bases with no gene match: 6. Here the CDR3 DNA reads TGCGCCAGCAGCTTGGAAGACAGGGTGGCCTATGGCTACACCTTC. Amino acids: CASSLEDRVAYGYTF.

This clonotype was recorded many times. The chain couples TRBV4-3 to TRBJ2-7; D not resolved. The CDR3 covers 15 residues. Looked up from germline, CDR1 is LGHNA and CDR2 is YSLEER. Deletions cut 0 bases from V and 2 bases from J, with 11 bases between. The CDR3 sequence is CASSQESRLTYEQYF. The CDR3 region has the DNA TGCGCCAGCAGCCAAGAGTCGCGGCTCACCTACGAGCAGTACTTC.